Sequencing of this T cell receptor (beta chain) was carried out in a study of control samples from healthy donors and cancer patients. The CDR3 has 16 residues. Trimming stripped 2 bases from V and 5 bases from J, with 16 bases between. In germline, CDR1 is LNHDA, CDR2 SQIVND (reference sequence). Method: immunoSEQ multiplex PCR; TCRdb's copy keeps in-frame clones and lacks some. The sample includes about 130,000 clones, approximately 90% of them seen just once. The V and J genes are TRBV19 and TRBJ1-5; possibly TRBD1 for D (6 bases). Specimen: blood. This clonotype was sampled from a man aged 18 to 30 in good health. CDR3 sequence (DNA): TGTGCCAGTAGTATATGGGTGTGGGGGGCTCATCAGCCCCAGCATTTT. Translating it yields CASSIWVWGAHQPQHF.